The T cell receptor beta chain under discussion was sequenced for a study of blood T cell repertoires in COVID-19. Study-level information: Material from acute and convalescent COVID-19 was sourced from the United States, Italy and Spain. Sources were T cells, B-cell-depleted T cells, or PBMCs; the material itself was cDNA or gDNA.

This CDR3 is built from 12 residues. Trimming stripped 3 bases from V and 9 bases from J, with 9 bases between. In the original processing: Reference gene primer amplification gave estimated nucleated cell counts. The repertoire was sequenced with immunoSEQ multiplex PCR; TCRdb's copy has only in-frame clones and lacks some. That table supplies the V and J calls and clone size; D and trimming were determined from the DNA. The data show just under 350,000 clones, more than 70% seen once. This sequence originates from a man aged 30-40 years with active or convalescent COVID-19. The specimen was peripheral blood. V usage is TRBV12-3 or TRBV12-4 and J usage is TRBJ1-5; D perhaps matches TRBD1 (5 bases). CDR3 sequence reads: CASSFPDRPQHF. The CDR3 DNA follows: TGTGCCAGCAGTTTCCCCGACAGGCCCCAGCATTTT.